This TCR beta chain was recovered during a study of shared clonotypes between healthy human individuals. In the study overall: Ranging from 18 to 49 in age, donors were a couple of women and three men. Points from the study as a whole: Only blood underwent sampling, and tissue repertoires likely differ. The low donor count limited represented genetic and exposure-history diversity.

Sequencing of unsorted PBMC DNA was carried out using ten immunoSEQ deep assay plates. Sequencing used immunoSEQ multiplex PCR; TCRdb keeps in-frame clones, though not all of them. The sample consists of roughly 500,000 clones, about 78% of them appearing once. V lost 5 bases, J lost 9 bases, and 14 bases stayed unmatched. The germline V gene has CDR1 MDHEN and CDR2 SYDVKM. This CDR3 region has 16 residues. As concerns this clone: Its antigen is not identified.

The sequencing input was PBMCs. The sequence was obtained from a woman aged 35 to 49 in good health. Some clones in this sample may be carry-over from other donors' samples. The V and J genes are TRBV28 and TRBJ2-3; 10 nucleotides align to TRBD2. The CDR3 here is CASSKPASGRSRTQYF. As DNA, the CDR3 is TGTGCCAGCAGTAAGCCCGCTAGCGGGAGAAGTAGGACGCAGTATTTT.